These 2 T cell receptor beta chains came from one sample sequenced in a study of post-analysis software for immune sequencing data. Points from the study as a whole: Controls had lower frequencies than patients of a handful of TRBV segments, which included TRBV5-6, TRBV5-1 and TRBV20-1.

These receptors' antigens are unknown. Unique molecular identifiers were present in the TCR beta cDNA libraries. TCRdb ran MiXCR on the PCR reads and lists one entry per CDR3 protein. The sample records hundreds of thousands of distinct CDR3 sequences, 36% being singletons. The source material was blood. The source is a girl aged 5-17 years with multiple sclerosis.

This clonotype was found many times. Here the CDR3 DNA reads TGTGCCAGCAGTTTAATGGGGAAGGGTGGCTACACCTTC. This encodes CASSLMGKGGYTF. The chain couples TRBV12-3 or TRBV12-4 to TRBJ1-2; D uncertain. The CDR3 consists of 13 residues. V lost 2 bases and J lost 7, with 11 bases in between.

This clonotype has a single count. The rearrangement joins TRBV7-4 to TRBJ2-1, with TRBD2 identical over 7 bases. CDR3 length: 16 residues. CDR1 is SGHVT, CDR2 SQSDAQ, per germline. V lost 5 bases, J lost 8 bases, and 15 bases stayed unmatched. In DNA, the CDR3 is TGTGCCAGCAGCCCCCGGGGGGTAGAACCCCGGGATGAGCAGTTCTTC. Amino acids: CASSPRGVEPRDEQFF.